This passage covers 28 T cell receptor beta chains from one sample sequenced in a study of quantifying T cell responses using KT2 cells. Overall study context: RNA was reverse transcribed with TCR alpha and beta constant-region primers.

Each cDNA got a UMI-containing oligo ligated at its 3' end. An equimolar mix of RC1.1 and RC1.2 primed the beta chain across TRBC1 and TRBC2. From the UMI-ligation and nested PCR reads, TCRdb called clonotypes with MiXCR, one entry per CDR3 protein. The table records 40,000 to 50,000 distinct CDR3 sequences, 15% to 20% of them present only once. Specimen: PBMCs spiked with cells of the T cell clone KT2. The origin of the receptors is a human donor.

This clonotype was detected a few times. The CDR3 bases are TGTGCCAGCTCACGTTTTCCTAGCGGGAGTCTCACAGATACGCAGTATTTT. Its translation: CASSRFPSGSLTDTQYF. The V gene is TRBV18, the J gene TRBJ2-3; 10 positions agree with TRBD2. Unmatched junction bases numbered 9, after V lost 4 bases and J lost 2 bases. CDR3 size: 17 residues. CDR1 and CDR2 (germline): KGHSH, LQKENI.

There are a few counts of this clonotype. J is TRBJ1-1 and V is TRBV7-9, with 8 bases fitting TRBD1. Per germline, CDR1 SEHNR and CDR2 FQNEAQ (reference sequence). The CDR3 has 15 residues. Germline trimming cut 5 bases from V and 3 bases from J; bases unmatched to any gene: 8. CDR3 in amino acids: CASSPPDREDTEAFF. The DNA for the CDR3 is TGTGCCAGCAGCCCCCCGGACAGGGAGGACACTGAAGCTTTCTTT.

The rearrangement uses TRBV5-1 and TRBJ1-1, with unresolved D. V shed 2 bases and J shed 1 base, with 3 bases lying between them. Germline-derived CDR1 and CDR2 are SGHRS and YFSETQ. The CDR3 runs 12 residues. The CDR3 sequence is CASSFANTEAFF. In DNA, the CDR3 is TGCGCCAGCAGCTTCGCGAACACTGAAGCTTTCTTT.

This clonotype was detected a few times. The rearrangement joins TRBV12-3 or TRBV12-4 to TRBJ1-1; D uncertain. The CDR3 contains 12 residues. The V end lost 5 bases, the J end lost 9 bases, and 13 bases lay between the germline ends. The DNA of the CDR3 is TGTGCCAGCAGTCCCTCTTCGGGGAAAGCTTTCTTT. Translated, it gives CASSPSSGKAFF.

The table lists this clonotype with a few counts. This chain links TRBV4-1 with TRBJ2-2, with TRBD1 matching 7 bases. The CDR3 consists of 13 residues. Germline trimming cut 4 bases from V and 6 bases from J; bases unmatched to any gene: 2. Germline CDR1 MGHRA, CDR2 YSYEKL. The CDR3 is CASSRQGPGELFF. The CDR3 DNA reads as TGCGCCAGCAGCCGACAGGGTCCCGGGGAGCTGTTTTTT.

The chain links TRBV6-1 to TRBJ1-5; possibly TRBD1 for D (6 bases). Germline V lookup: CDR1 MNHNS, CDR2 SASEGT. V dropped 6 bases and J dropped 4 bases, with 7 bases sitting between them. The length of the CDR3 is 12 residues. The DNA for the CDR3 is TGTGCCAGCAGAACAGGGAATCAGCCCCAGCATTTT. Protein product: CASRTGNQPQHF.

This clonotype was seen repeatedly, ten times or more. J is TRBJ2-1 and V is TRBV20-1; 9 nucleotides agree with TRBD2. Germline V CDR1 and CDR2: DFQATT, SNEGSKA (reference sequence). The J segment lost 7 bases and the V segment lost 5 bases, leaving 12 bases of the junction unmatched. This CDR3 contains 15 residues. CDR3 residues: CSAYTGRGGRNEQFF. The CDR3 DNA is TGCAGTGCTTACACGGGGCGGGGGGGCCGGAATGAGCAGTTCTTC.

The chain uses TRBV19 and TRBJ2-2; TRBD2 might be the D (6 bases). The V gene lost 7 bases and the J gene lost 4 bases, with 19 bases spanning the gap. CDR1 and CDR2 (germline): LNHDA, SQIVND (reference sequence). This CDR3 has 16 residues. CDR3 sequence: CASTLLVGRSTGELFF. CDR3 nucleotides: TGTGCCAGTACCCTCCTGGTCGGGAGATCCACCGGGGAGCTGTTTTTT.

This clonotype was detected a few times. The CDR3 DNA follows: TGCGCCAGCAGCACCCGACTAGCGGGGGGAAACACCGGGGAGCTGTTTTTT. This sequence encodes CASSTRLAGGNTGELFF. The chain carries TRBV4-1 and TRBJ2-2; TRBD2 matches at 13 bases. The CDR3 loop spans 17 amino acids. The V segment lost 5 bases and the J segment 2 bases; nucleotides outside the gene matches: 5. CDR1 and CDR2 from the germline V gene are MGHRA and YSYEKL.

The rearrangement uses TRBV9 and TRBJ2-1, with D unresolved. This CDR3 has 15 residues. V was cut by 1 base and J by 3 bases, with 11 bases left in between. Looked up from germline, CDR1 is SGDLS and CDR2 is YYNGEE. CDR3 region: CASSVLGLNYNEQFF. The CDR3 DNA reads TGTGCCAGCAGCGTACTGGGTCTAAACTACAATGAGCAGTTCTTC.

In this sample, this clonotype turned up a few times. The V gene is TRBV18, the J gene TRBJ1-1, with D perhaps TRBD1 (5 bases). Germline loops: CDR1 KGHSH, CDR2 LQKENI. The CDR3 is 12 residues long. V was pared by 1 base and J by 7 bases, with 7 bases between. CDR3 in DNA: TGTGCCAGCTCACCACAGGGGATTGAAGCTTTCTTT. It encodes CASSPQGIEAFF.

In this sample, this clonotype turned up a few times. V gene TRBV5-4 combines with J gene TRBJ2-7; D possibly corresponds to TRBD1 (5 bases). Between the trimmed V and J ends, which lost 1 base and 3 bases, there was a span of 8 bases. The CDR3 has 13 amino acids. Germline CDR1 is SGHNT and CDR2 is YYREEE (reference sequence). The CDR3 DNA reads as TGTGCCAGCAGCTTGTCGCAGGGCTACGAGCAGTACTTC. This codes for CASSLSQGYEQYF.

The table lists this clonotype with a few counts. The V call is TRBV12-3 or TRBV12-4, the J call TRBJ2-7, with 11 bases that match TRBD2. Germline trimming cut 6 bases from V and 2 bases from J; bases unmatched to any gene: 6. This CDR3 has 15 amino acids. CDR3 nucleotide sequence: TGTGCCAGCAGACTAGGACTAGCGGGTCCCTACGAGCAGTACTTC. Its protein product is CASRLGLAGPYEQYF.

This clonotype was detected many times. The chain links TRBV7-2 to TRBJ2-1, with 9 bases identical to TRBD2. This CDR3 contains 15 residues. The germline V gene has CDR1 SGHTA and CDR2 FQGNSA. Losses at the gene ends were 9 bases for V and 3 bases for J; bases not matched to a gene: 9. The CDR3 loop is CASNSGSRFYNEQFF. The CDR3 bases are TGTGCCAGTAATAGCGGGAGTCGTTTCTACAATGAGCAGTTCTTC.

Written as DNA, the CDR3 is TGTGCCAGCAACAACTGGTCGTACGGGGCCAACGTCCTGACTTTC. Translated, it gives CASNNWSYGANVLTF. V is TRBV6-6 and J is TRBJ2-6; D remains unclear. Germline V gene data show CDR1 as MNHNY and CDR2 as SVGAGI (reference sequence). This CDR3 has 15 amino acids. Trimming removed 7 bases at V and 4 bases at J, with 14 bases between.

The V gene is TRBV5-6, the J gene TRBJ1-1, with D hard to call. Trimming took 6 bases from V and 6 from J, leaving 15 bases between them. The CDR3 spans 13 residues. The V gene's germline CDR1 is SGHDT and CDR2 YYEEEE. Written as DNA, the CDR3 is TGTGCCAGCACCCTGCTCCGCGGAGCTGAAGCTTTCTTT. It translates to CASTLLRGAEAFF.

In this sample, this clonotype turned up a few times. V usage is TRBV20-1 and J usage is TRBJ2-3, with 14 bases aligning to TRBD2. The germline CDR1 and CDR2 sequences are DFQATT and SNEGSKA (reference sequence). V lost 2 bases and J lost 0; bases outside the gene matches: 4. CDR3 length: 17 residues. For the CDR3, the DNA is TGCAGTGCTAGAACGACTAGCGGGGGGGGGAGCACAGATACGCAGTATTTT. Its translation is CSARTTSGGGSTDTQYF.

This clonotype was recorded a few times. The chain uses TRBV20-1 and TRBJ2-1, with D maybe TRBD2 (6 bases). The germline gives CDR1 DFQATT, CDR2 SNEGSKA (reference sequence). The CDR3 runs 12 residues. The V end was cut by 6 bases, the J end by 8 bases, with 14 bases between. CDR3 amino acids: CSAYISGDEQFF. CDR3 nucleotide sequence: TGCAGTGCCTACATCTCGGGGGATGAGCAGTTCTTC.

The V call is TRBV20-1, the J call TRBJ2-3; D unclear. Germline loops: CDR1 DFQATT, CDR2 SNEGSKA (reference sequence). This CDR3 comprises 12 residues. Trimming left V 5 bases short and J 6 bases short, with 12 bases between. The CDR3 sequence is CSAFPPGDTQYF. The CDR3 nucleotides read TGCAGTGCTTTTCCGCCAGGCGATACGCAGTATTTT.

This clonotype was counted ten times or more. V and J are TRBV2 and TRBJ2-3; weak D call: TRBD1 (6 bases). CDR1 and CDR2 from the germline V gene are SNHLY and FYNNEI. The CDR3 is made up of 14 amino acids. The V gene lost 6 bases and the J gene lost 0 bases, with 10 bases spanning the gap. The CDR3 reads CASRDSPSTDTQYF. The CDR3 DNA reads TGTGCCAGCAGGGACAGCCCCAGCACAGATACGCAGTATTTT.

The chain combines TRBV29-1 with TRBJ2-3, with 9 bases aligning to TRBD1. CDR1 and CDR2 from the germline V gene are SQVTM and ANQGSEA. V trimming: 7 bases; J trimming: 1 base; junction bases outside the gene matches: 0. The CDR3 totals 12 residues. CDR3 residues: CSGDRGTDTQYF. In DNA, the CDR3 is TGCAGCGGGGACAGGGGCACAGATACGCAGTATTTT.

This clonotype was counted a few times. This chain uses TRBV4-2 with TRBJ1-2, with no clear D. Per the germline V gene, CDR1 is LGHNA and CDR2 is YNFKEQ. This CDR3 contains 14 residues. The V end was cut by 0 bases, the J end by 8 bases, with 13 bases between. The CDR3 sequence is CASSQELGSWGYTF. In DNA, the CDR3 is TGTGCCAGCAGCCAAGAATTGGGCAGTTGGGGCTACACCTTC.

In this sample, this clonotype turned up a few times. The V and J genes are TRBV10-3 and TRBJ2-5, with D possibly called TRBD1 or TRBD2 (6 bases each). This CDR3 has 14 residues. V was cut by 0 bases and J by 5 bases, with 10 bases left in between. The germline gives CDR1 ENHRY, CDR2 SYGVKD. CDR3 DNA sequence: TGTGCCATCAGTGAGTCGGGGGGCTCGGAGACCCAGTACTTC. Translation: CAISESGGSETQYF.

This clonotype was seen a few times. The chain employs TRBV5-4 and TRBJ2-3; D is uncertain. V gave up 6 bases and J gave up 5 bases, with 13 bases separating them. The V gene's germline CDR1 is SGHNT and CDR2 YYREEE (reference sequence). The CDR3 consists of 13 residues. CDR3 coding DNA: TGTGCCAGCACCTACGACTCTAGAGATACGCAGTATTTT. Residues: CASTYDSRDTQYF.

The sample holds a few counts of this clonotype. This chain links TRBV20-1 with TRBJ1-1; D is possibly TRBD1 (5 bases). V lost 3 bases and J lost 6, with 14 bases in between. Germline V lookup: CDR1 DFQATT, CDR2 SNEGSKA (reference sequence). The CDR3 totals 13 residues. CDR3 in DNA: TGCAGTGCTAGCGAAGGGGCGATTCCTGAAGCTTTCTTT. It codes for CSASEGAIPEAFF.

The chain recombines TRBV10-3 with TRBJ2-1; D is possibly TRBD2 (5 bases). With 2 bases removed from V and 7 bases from J, the gap between germline ends came to 6 bases. The CDR3 extends over 12 amino acids. The V gene's germline CDR1 is ENHRY and CDR2 SYGVKD. The CDR3 sequence is CAISERGNEQFF. CDR3 coding DNA: TGTGCCATCAGTGAGCGGGGAAATGAGCAGTTCTTC.

A few counts support this clonotype. The V and J genes are TRBV2 and TRBJ2-7; a possible D gene is TRBD1 (6 bases). The CDR3 loop spans 13 amino acids. Trimming removed 9 bases from V and 3 bases from J, with 15 bases in between. The germline CDR1 and CDR2 sequences are SNHLY and FYNNEI. The CDR3 region is CASQYRDGYEQYF. The CDR3 region has the DNA TGTGCCAGTCAGTACAGGGACGGCTACGAGCAGTACTTC.

The V and J genes are TRBV11-2 and TRBJ2-2; 9 bases match TRBD2. CDR3 length equals 16 residues. The germline CDR1 and CDR2 sequences are SGHAT and FQNNGV. V was pared by 5 bases and J by 6 bases, with 10 bases of the junction left unmatched. CDR3 loop: CASSHSGSREAGELFF. For the CDR3, the DNA is TGTGCCAGCAGCCATAGCGGGAGTCGAGAAGCCGGGGAGCTGTTTTTT.